The next 32 T cell receptor beta chains were all read from a single sample in a study of blood T cell repertoires in COVID-19. Clones were sequenced by immunoSEQ multiplex PCR, and TCRdb holds only the in-frame ones, with some missing. The sample comprises roughly 90,000 clones, 90% of which are singletons, and approximately 1.6% rests with the top ten. The sequenced sample was peripheral blood. Receptor source: a human donor with active COVID-19. The donor label of this sample is uncertain.

The CDR3, as DNA: TGTGCCAGCAGCTTACAGGGCTTCTCTGGAAACACCATATATTTT. This encodes CASSLQGFSGNTIYF. The gene calls are TRBV7-2 and TRBJ1-3; D possibly corresponds to TRBD1 (5 bases). Germline-derived CDR1 and CDR2 are SGHTA and FQGNSA. The CDR3 covers 15 residues. The ends were cut back, 2 bases at V and 0 bases at J, with 8 bases in the middle.

CDR3 in amino acids: CASSLPFHEQYF. CDR3 in DNA: TGTGCCAGCAGCTTGCCTTTTCACGAGCAGTACTTC. The gene calls are TRBV5-4 and TRBJ2-7; D is ambiguous. The CDR3 loop spans 12 amino acids. CDR1 SGHNT and CDR2 YYREEE come from the germline V gene (reference sequence). V was clipped by 1 base and J by 5 bases, with 7 bases between them.

This clone was detected only a few times. V and J are TRBV7-2 and TRBJ2-1; 8 nucleotides line up with TRBD2. The CDR3 contains 16 residues. In germline, CDR1 is SGHTA, CDR2 FQGNSA. Germline trimming cut 5 bases from V and 5 bases from J; bases unmatched to any gene: 11. CDR3 nucleotide sequence: TGTGCCAGCAGCCGGGGGGGGCGAATGATAAACAATGAGCAGTTCTTC. Its translation is CASSRGGRMINNEQFF.

The DNA for the CDR3 is TGTGCCAGCAGCGCGAGCCCGACAACTAACTATGGCTACACCTTC. It is translated as CASSASPTTNYGYTF. The V and J genes are TRBV9 and TRBJ1-2; unclear D gene. The CDR3 sequence is 15 residues long. Germline CDR1 and CDR2: SGDLS and YYNGEE. The germline V and J ends were trimmed by 3 bases and 0 bases, with 12 bases remaining between them.

The J gene is TRBJ2-7, the V gene TRBV28; D might be TRBD1 (5 bases). The germline gives CDR1 MDHEN, CDR2 SYDVKM. Trimming cost V 3 bases and J 8 bases, with 14 bases left between them. The CDR3 is 13 residues long. CDR3 sequence (DNA): TGTGCCAGCAGTTTGGCGCAGGGTTATAAGCAGTACTTC. Protein: CASSLAQGYKQYF.

The rearrangement joins TRBV18 to TRBJ2-5; maybe TRBD2 (5 bases). V was cut by 2 bases and J by 4 bases, with 11 bases left in between. CDR1 KGHSH and CDR2 LQKENI come from the germline V gene. This CDR3 has 14 residues. The CDR3 nucleotides are TGTGCCAGCTCACCAGGGTCAGGAGGAGAGACCCAGTACTTC. This translates into CASSPGSGGETQYF.

The chain links TRBV6-4 to TRBJ2-7; TRBD1 agrees at 8 bases. Trimming removed 11 bases from V and 2 bases from J; junction bases left unmatched: 8. Germline loops: CDR1 MRHNA, CDR2 SNTAGT. The CDR3 runs to 13 residues. Written as DNA, the CDR3 is TGTGCCGCGCGGGACAGGCCAACCTACGAGCAGTACTTC. Translating it yields CAARDRPTYEQYF.

The chain recombines TRBV3-1 (or the pseudogene TRBV3-2) with TRBJ2-7, with 7 nucleotides matching TRBD1. The CDR3 is 14 residues long. Trimming at V came to 1 base and at J to 2 bases, leaving 2 bases not matched to a gene. Germline V gene sequence: CDR1 LGHDT, CDR2 YNNKEL (reference sequence). The CDR3 here is CASSQGDRAYEQYF. In nucleotides, the CDR3 is TGTGCCAGCAGCCAAGGAGACAGGGCCTACGAGCAGTACTTC.

This chain joins TRBV3-1 (or the pseudogene TRBV3-2) and TRBJ2-5; 8 nucleotides match TRBD2. The CDR3 covers 16 residues. Germline-derived CDR1 and CDR2 are LGHDT and YNNKEL (reference sequence). J lost 4 bases, V lost 3 bases, and 10 bases had no gene match. CDR3 loop: CASSHVVSGGGETQYF. The DNA of the CDR3 is TGTGCCAGCAGCCATGTCGTCAGCGGGGGAGGAGAGACCCAGTACTTC.

CDR3 sequence reads: CASRAGRGPTDTQYF. Here the CDR3 DNA reads TGTGCCAGCAGAGCCGGCAGGGGGCCGACAGATACGCAGTATTTT. The chain couples TRBV28 to TRBJ2-3; 8 nucleotides match TRBD1. V lost 6 bases and J lost 3; bases outside the gene matches: 8. The V gene's germline CDR1 is MDHEN and CDR2 SYDVKM. CDR3 length: 15 residues.

The CDR3 sequence: CASSLGGNPEAFF. As DNA, the CDR3 is TGTGCCAGCAGCTTGGGGGGTAACCCTGAAGCTTTCTTT. The chain recombines TRBV7-2 with TRBJ1-1, with a tentative D call TRBD1 (5 bases). The CDR3 spans 13 residues. V shed 3 bases and J shed 6 bases, with 11 bases lying between them. In germline, CDR1 is SGHTA, CDR2 FQGNSA.

For the CDR3, the DNA is TGTGCCAGCTCACAGGACAGGGTAAACACAGATACGCAGTATTTT. Protein sequence: CASSQDRVNTDTQYF. The gene calls are TRBV18 and TRBJ2-3; TRBD1 matches at 8 bases. V lost 4 bases to trimming and J lost 2 bases; unmatched junction nucleotides: 5. CDR3 length: 15 amino acids. Germline V gene data show CDR1 as KGHSH and CDR2 as LQKENI.

V is TRBV5-6 and J is TRBJ1-1, with unresolved D. Germline V CDR1 and CDR2: SGHDT, YYEEEE. Trimming removed 0 bases at V and 1 base at J, with 19 bases between. The CDR3 length is 18 residues. The CDR3 spells CASSLVGLGGVGNTEAFF. The CDR3, as DNA: TGTGCCAGCAGCTTGGTCGGCTTAGGCGGGGTGGGGAACACTGAAGCTTTCTTT.

This chain uses TRBV11-2 with TRBJ2-2, with a tentative D call TRBD1 (6 bases). The CDR3 runs 14 residues. The germline gives CDR1 SGHAT, CDR2 FQNNGV. Deletions cut 4 bases from V and 4 bases from J, with 10 bases between. The CDR3 here is CASSSWTVTGELFF. For the CDR3, the DNA is TGTGCCAGCAGCTCCTGGACAGTCACCGGGGAGCTGTTTTTT.

The chain carries TRBV7-7 and TRBJ2-2, with D perhaps TRBD1 (5 bases). The CDR3 spans 18 residues. CDR1 is SSHAT, CDR2 FNYEAQ, per germline (reference sequence). V was cut by 5 bases and J by 0 bases, with 19 bases left in between. CDR3 region: CASSQQERWASNTGELFF. The CDR3 nucleotides read TGTGCCAGCAGCCAACAGGAACGTTGGGCTTCGAACACCGGGGAGCTGTTTTTT.

This rearrangement joins TRBV6-2 or TRBV6-3 to TRBJ2-5; a weak D match, TRBD1 (5 bases). The CDR3 sequence is 14 residues long. With 5 bases removed from V and 7 bases from J, the gap between germline ends came to 17 bases. Germline V gene data show CDR1 as MNHEY and CDR2 as SVGEGT. CDR3 residues: CASSKRPQGGTQYF. CDR3 DNA: TGTGCCAGCAGTAAGAGACCGCAGGGTGGGACCCAGTACTTC.

This clone appeared once. The chain links TRBV7-2 to TRBJ1-2; the match to TRBD1 covers 7 bases. With V trimmed by 5 bases and J by 8 bases, 11 bases remained unmatched. The CDR3 contains 14 residues. CDR1 and CDR2 from the germline V gene are SGHTA and FQGNSA. The CDR3, as DNA: TGTGCCAGCAGCGGGGCACAGGGGACGTCCGGCTACACCTTC. Translation gives CASSGAQGTSGYTF.

The chain uses TRBV5-1 and TRBJ2-2; TRBD2 matches 7 bases. This CDR3 is built from 16 residues. CDR1 and CDR2 from the germline V gene are SGHRS and YFSETQ. V shed 3 bases and J 0 bases; nucleotides not matched to a gene: 5. CDR3 amino acids: CASSSRLASNTGELFF. The CDR3 coding sequence is TGCGCCAGCAGCTCTAGACTAGCATCGAACACCGGGGAGCTGTTTTTT.

This rearrangement joins TRBV4-3 to TRBJ2-1; 9 bases are shared with TRBD2. Unmatched junction bases numbered 6, after V lost 4 bases and J lost 8 bases. The germline V gene encodes CDR1 LGHNA and CDR2 YSLEER. This CDR3 region has 14 residues. CDR3 in amino acids: CASSPGTSSDEQFF. The CDR3 DNA reads TGCGCCAGCAGCCCCGGGACTAGCTCCGATGAGCAGTTCTTC.

This chain connects TRBV2 to TRBJ2-3; 10 bases map to TRBD2. Trimming cost V 5 bases and J 0 bases; bases outside gene matches: 2. Germline V gives CDR1 SNHLY, CDR2 FYNNEI. CDR3 length: 15 amino acids. The CDR3 bases are TGTGCCAGCAGTATAGCGGGGGGCAGCACAGATACGCAGTATTTT. Protein sequence: CASSIAGGSTDTQYF.

The chain joins TRBV7-2 to TRBJ1-2; TRBD1 is a possible D gene (5 bases). V lost 1 base and J lost 10, with 19 bases in between. The CDR3 consists of 15 residues. CDR1 and CDR2 (germline): SGHTA, FQGNSA. The CDR3 DNA follows: TGTGCCAGCAGCTTAGGTGGGGGGAGGGGAGGTCTCTACACCTTC. It is translated as CASSLGGGRGGLYTF.

This rearrangement joins TRBV28 to TRBJ2-3, with a tentative D call TRBD2 (6 bases). There are 17 residues in the CDR3. Germline V CDR1 and CDR2: MDHEN, SYDVKM. V was trimmed by 3 bases and J by 0 bases, leaving 16 bases between them. The CDR3 spells CASSLGVGGASTDTQYF. The CDR3 region has the DNA TGTGCCAGCAGTTTGGGGGTAGGCGGGGCTAGCACAGATACGCAGTATTTT.

This clone was seen only a few times. The chain recombines TRBV2 with TRBJ1-3, with a possible D match to TRBD1 (5 bases). From germline, CDR1 is SNHLY and CDR2 FYNNEI. Trimming shortened V by 5 bases and J by 3 bases, and 8 bases separated the two germline ends. The CDR3 loop spans 13 amino acids. This CDR3 is CASSQGLGNTIYF. In DNA form, the CDR3 reads TGTGCCAGCAGTCAGGGACTTGGAAACACCATATATTTT.

The table lists this clone with a count of one. The chain joins TRBV5-4 to TRBJ2-5; 9 bases align to TRBD2. The V gene end was trimmed by 2 bases and the J gene end by 4 bases; junction bases not matched to a gene: 9. CDR3 length equals 16 residues. Germline V gives CDR1 SGHNT, CDR2 YYREEE (reference sequence). The CDR3 DNA sequence: TGTGCCAGCAGCTTTCCTCGGCGGGGGGGAGGAGAGACCCAGTACTTC. It specifies CASSFPRRGGGETQYF.

V usage is TRBV2 and J usage is TRBJ2-2; 9 bases align to TRBD1. The CDR3 is 17 amino acids. The trim removed 2 bases at V and 7 bases at J, leaving 11 bases unmatched. Germline-derived CDR1 and CDR2 are SNHLY and FYNNEI. CDR3 in amino acids: CASSEPRRTGVIGELFF. In DNA form, the CDR3 reads TGTGCCAGCAGTGAACCCCGTAGGACAGGGGTTATCGGGGAGCTGTTTTTT.

This chain connects TRBV9 to TRBJ1-2, with D possibly being TRBD1 (6 bases). In germline, CDR1 is SGDLS, CDR2 YYNGEE. V was trimmed by 10 bases and J by 5 bases, leaving 21 bases between them. The CDR3 spans 14 residues. Here the CDR3 reads CARRGGRGMYGYTF. The CDR3, as DNA: TGTGCCCGCCGGGGGGGGCGAGGGATGTATGGCTACACCTTC.

The rearrangement joins TRBV2 to TRBJ2-7, with 10 bases identical to TRBD2. The CDR3 runs to 16 residues. Germline trimming cut 1 base from V and 3 bases from J; bases unmatched to any gene: 6. Looked up from germline, CDR1 is SNHLY and CDR2 is FYNNEI. The CDR3 coding sequence is TGTGCCAGCAGTGAAGTAAGTCTAGCGGGGGACTACGAGCAGTACTTC. Residues: CASSEVSLAGDYEQYF.

This clone was found once. The CDR3 sequence is CASSIVRTDSYEQYF. CDR3 in DNA: TGTGCCAGTAGTATAGTTCGGACAGACTCCTACGAGCAGTACTTC. V usage is TRBV19 and J usage is TRBJ2-7, with D tentatively TRBD1 (6 bases). The ends were cut back, 1 base at V and 0 bases at J, with 10 bases in the middle. Per the germline V gene, CDR1 is LNHDA and CDR2 is SQIVND (reference sequence). This CDR3 region has 15 residues.

Here the CDR3 reads CASSALGGKSSYEQYF. The CDR3 DNA is TGCGCCAGCAGCGCCCTGGGGGGGAAGAGCTCCTACGAGCAGTACTTC. The chain links TRBV4-3 to TRBJ2-7; 7 bases fit TRBD2. The germline V gene encodes CDR1 LGHNA and CDR2 YSLEER. CDR3 length: 16 amino acids. V lost 5 bases, J lost 0 bases, and 10 bases stayed unmatched.

This rearrangement joins TRBV1 to TRBJ1-5. TRBV1 is a recognized pseudogene. The CDR3 runs 19 residues. The DNA of the CDR3 is TGCACCAGCAGCCAAGTTTTGTCCCCCGGTGTCGGGGATAATCAGCCCCAGCATTTT. Translated: CTSSQVLSPGVGDNQPQHF.

To note about this clone: Other DNA sequences within the sample encode an identical CDR3. The chain carries TRBV7-3 and TRBJ2-7; 10 bases are shared with TRBD2. The CDR3 totals 13 residues. Germline values: CDR1 SGHTA, CDR2 FQGTGA. The junction had 0 bases not matched to a gene; V was cut back by 4 bases and J by 3 bases. CDR3 residues: CASSSSGGYEQYF. The CDR3 DNA reads as TGTGCCAGCAGCTCTAGCGGGGGCTACGAGCAGTACTTC.

This chain links TRBV6-2 or TRBV6-3 with TRBJ1-1; 10 nucleotides match TRBD1. The germline CDR1 and CDR2 sequences are MNHEY and SVGEGT. The CDR3 length is 16 residues. V dropped 6 bases and J dropped 4; count of bases not matched to a gene: 11. The CDR3 loop is CASSPVGTGVSTEAFF. The CDR3 bases are TGTGCCAGCAGCCCTGTCGGGACAGGGGTCAGCACTGAAGCTTTCTTT.